This entry concerns a single T cell receptor (beta chain). This clonotype was picked up many times. No antigen is known for it. No base quality information exists; no much larger clone differs at one position. The sample is drawn from a study of T cells in Graves' hyperthyroidism and ophthalmopathy (dated by TCRdb to between 2018 and 2020). General notes on the study: Peripheral blood was sampled at the time of initial diagnosis, prior to any treatment. Once sampling was done, hyperthyroidism patients were given methimazole at a starting dose of 30 mg daily, whereas ophthalmopathy patients were given high-dose intravenous methylprednisolone. Whether ophthalmopathy could be predicted prospectively was tested in an independent validation cohort made up of approximately 19 hyperthyroidism patients plus 17 patients who later progressed to ophthalmopathy. For training and testing, the 100 or so patients in the discovery cohort were randomly divided in a 7:3 ratio. Thyroid tissue and blood T-cell repertoires from six Graves' hyperthyroidism patients were also compared in the study. According to the paper, TCR Vbeta CDR3 sequencing was carried out on over 130 peripheral blood samples, which came from approximately 43 ophthalmopathy, under 80 hyperthyroidism and some 17 progressor patients. A discovery cohort of roughly 100 patients, about 40 with Graves' ophthalmopathy and roughly 59 with stable Graves' hyperthyroidism, was used to find distinguishing TCR V-J signatures.

The TCR beta CDR3 regions were amplified from the RNA transcripts. A first-round RT-PCR of the TCR CDR3 used the HTBI primer set with the Qiagen OneStep RT-PCR kit. A second multiplex PCR round built the libraries, followed by size selection and purification. Libraries were sequenced paired-end with 100 bp reads on an Illumina HiSeq2000. The authors' analysis ran thus. SOAPnuke was used to process the raw data, throwing out any read that contained adapters or uncalled bases, had a mean Phred below 15, or lacked an exact constant-primer or identifier match. High-quality paired reads were merged using COPE v1.2.5, and each unique nucleotide sequence was defined as a clonotype. Clonotypes were aligned to IMGT TRBV, TRBD and TRBJ reference segments using MiTCR v1.1. The analysis included only V-J combinations with a frequency above 0.0001, which together covered 99% to 99.2% of the repertoires. A TCS score was defined as the ratio between F50 (clonal expansion) and ExV (chaos), using BLOSUM62-based TCRdist between CDR3 peptides within each V-J. Welch's t-statistics and random forest reduced around 550 V-J features to 10 to 15, which were used in a naive Bayes classifier (R e1071). TCRdb cleaned the public reads at Q25 with fastp, built clones with MiXCR and kept in-frame beta chains. Every entry covers one CDR3 protein and lists the most common genes and DNA from its rows. TCRdb, not the authors, supplied the V and J calls. A total of 200,000 to 250,000 distinct CDR3 sequences appear in this sample, roughly 15% of them only once. The ten largest clones capture more than 25% of the sample.

In the ophthalmopathy patients, disease was moderately to severely active, with a Clinical Activity Score of 3 or more, a NOSPECS grade of 4 or more, and a duration of less than 3 months. Patients with uncontrolled infections, other autoimmune diseases, pregnancy or lactation were excluded. Clinical symptoms, serum thyroxine and TRAb, thyroid ultrasound, and orbital computed tomography formed the basis for the diagnoses. Ficoll-Paque density gradient centrifugation was used to isolate PBMCs from 10 ml of fresh peripheral blood. Total RNA was extracted with Trizol reagent, and quality was checked on an Agilent 2100 Bioanalyzer. Measured from the cysteine to the phenylalanine, the CDR3 is 14 residues long. Just CDR3 DNA is preserved here, 42 bases in frame from base 1. Reading the germline V gene gives CDR1 SQVTM and CDR2 ANQGSEA. A distance of 14 bases separates the germline ends of V and J, which lose 5 bases and 1 base respectively.

Overall results and qualifications from the work: Ophthalmopathy was separated from stable hyperthyroidism by a 13 V-J signature model, with around 88% sensitivity and roughly 81% specificity obtained in cross-validation and 80%/75% obtained in testing. Sample size was not statistically predetermined, and blinding of investigators to group allocation was not performed. In validation, the model predicted progression to ophthalmopathy a median of approximately 6.6 months before onset, with approximately 70% sensitivity and roughly 79% specificity. Most expanded thyroid clonotypes (frequency above 0.001) were also detected in blood, a finding suggesting that blood repertoires may reflect thyroid immune responses.

The chain was built from TRBV29-1 and TRBJ2-5; the best D guess is TRBD2, with 5 bases matching. Input material: blood. The TCR originated in a woman aged 18 to 35 with Graves' ophthalmopathy. The CDR3 loop reads CSVCRLATQETQYF. The base sequence is TGCAGCGTTTGCAGGCTAGCAACCCAAGAGACCCAGTACTTC.